Sequencing of this T cell receptor beta chain was carried out in a study of OX40 agonist ivuxolimab in advanced cancers. Background for the entire study: The costimulatory receptor OX40 (CD134) was targeted by ivuxolimab, a fully human IgG2 agonistic monoclonal antibody. Intravenous ivuxolimab was administered to patients every 2 weeks at six dose levels: 0.01, 0.1, 0.3, 1.5, 3 and 10 mg/kg. Among the roughly 52 dose-escalation patients, roughly 20 had hepatocellular carcinoma, around 15 melanoma, 9 renal cell carcinoma and 9 head and neck cancer. In the dose-escalation cohort, 82.7% of patients were male, and the mean age was approximately 60 years, with a range of roughly 20 to 80. Patients were allowed to have had prior anti-PD-1, anti-PD-L1 or anti-CTLA-4 therapy, and approximately 39% of the dose-escalation patients had been treated with checkpoint inhibitors. Partial responses occurred in three dose-escalation patients: two with cutaneous melanoma and one with hepatocellular carcinoma. The purpose of peripheral TCRbeta sequencing was to test whether ivuxolimab changed TCR sequence diversity and led to clonal T-cell expansion. The paper reports the monotherapy dose-escalation portion (N of about 50 patients) of the phase I ivuxolimab trial. What the study reported, not specific to this receptor: In the 0.1-3.0 mg/kg groups, partial responders had among the lowest normalized peripheral clonal expansion, particularly in CD8+ T cells. After ivuxolimab, CD8+ T cells had more expanded clones than CD4+ T cells on average. At doses of 0.1 to 3.0 mg/kg, clonal expansion of both CD4+ and CD8+ T cells in blood was seen between baseline and week 6. Antigen specificity was not determined for the clonally expanded peripheral T cells. Low levels of normalized T-cell clonal expansion were also seen in some patients who did not respond.

For sequencing of the TCRbeta CDR3 region, genomic DNA was extracted from the sorted cells. The immunoSEQ Assay was used to sequence the TCRbeta CDR3 regions. Not all clones reach the TCRdb copy of this immuneACCESS table, which keeps in-frame sequences only. Checked studies attribute under half of the gap to unresolved V genes and leave the rest unexplained. The table for this sample lists fewer than 100,000 clones; roughly 87% of them were counted only once. Clones ranked in the top ten supply roughly 0.2% of the sample. Details on this clone: What this receptor recognizes is not known. There are no base qualities to consult, and no much larger clone falls within one base.

Patients with a history of autoimmune disease or receiving systemic immunosuppression were excluded from the trial. Peripheral blood for TCR sequencing was collected from all dose cohorts at baseline, on cycle 4 day 1, and on cycle 7 day 1. The samples were taken from a phase I, first-in-human, multicenter, open-label dose-escalation trial of ivuxolimab. Adults with locally advanced or metastatic head and neck squamous cell, hepatocellular, melanoma or renal cell carcinoma were enrolled in the trial. Before TCR sequencing, CD4+ and CD8+ T cells were separately sorted from peripheral blood. From the germline V gene (reference sequence), CDR1 is DFQATT and CDR2 is SNEGSKA. V sheds 2 bases and J sheds 4 bases, leaving 3 bases between their ends. The CDR3 numbers 10 residues from cysteine through phenylalanine. This entry keeps only the CDR3 DNA: 30 bases, framed from base 1.

The rearrangement joined TRBV20-1 to TRBJ2-7; the D gene lacks a confident call. The clonotype comes from an adult with an advanced solid tumor such as melanoma, head and neck, liver or kidney cancer. Source: CD4+ or CD8+ T cells sorted from blood, taken in a trial of the OX40 agonist ivuxolimab. At the DNA level, the sequence is TGCAGTGCTAGATCATACGAGCAGTACTTC. It translates as CSARSYEQYF.